The 26 T cell receptor beta chains presented below share a single source sample, sequenced in a study of T cell responses to AZD1222 COVID-19 vaccine. Using immunoSEQ multiplex PCR, the repertoire was profiled, and TCRdb retains in-frame clones only, with some absent. The sample records some 130,000 clones, approximately 83% being singletons. The specimen was peripheral blood, collected on day 0 of AZD1222 vaccination. The source is an adult in good health.

V usage is TRBV11-3 and J usage is TRBJ1-1; no clear D gene. CDR3 length: 13 residues. Trimming cost V 3 bases and J 3 bases, with 8 bases left between them. Germline lookup yields CDR1 SGHNT and CDR2 YENEEA. The CDR3 DNA follows: TGTGCCAGCAGCTTTTTCAAGGACACTGAAGCTTTCTTT. Its translation: CASSFFKDTEAFF. The whole variable domain, filled in from reference TRBV11-3 and TRBJ1-1, reads EAGVVQSPRYKIIEKKQPVAFWCNPISGHNTLYWYLQNLGQGPELLIRYENEEAVDDSQLPKDRFSAERLKGVDSTLKIQPAELGDSAVYLCASSFFKDTEAFFGQGTRLTVV.

V is TRBV4-3 and J is TRBJ1-5; a weak D match, TRBD1 (5 bases). The length of the CDR3 is 15 residues. Trimming removed 0 bases at V and 7 bases at J, with 13 bases between. The germline gives CDR1 LGHNA, CDR2 YSLEER. CDR3 bases: TGCGCCAGCAGCCAAGAATTGTCAGGGCTACAGCCCCAGCATTTT. Protein sequence: CASSQELSGLQPQHF.

V and J are TRBV18 and TRBJ1-6, with 7 bases aligning to TRBD1. CDR1 and CDR2 (germline): KGHSH, LQKENI. V dropped 6 bases and J dropped 10; count of bases not matched to a gene: 12. This CDR3 spans 15 amino acids. CDR3 loop: CASSGRTGEESPLHF. The CDR3 DNA sequence: TGTGCCAGCTCCGGACGGACAGGAGAGGAATCACCCCTCCACTTT.

The rearrangement uses TRBV19 and TRBJ2-4; TRBD1 aligns across 10 bases. The trim removed 5 bases at V and 1 base at J, leaving 5 bases unmatched. The CDR3 is made up of 16 amino acids. Germline CDR1 and CDR2: LNHDA and SQIVND (reference sequence). The CDR3 is CASSSPGQGAKNIQYF. The DNA of the CDR3 is TGTGCCAGTAGTTCGCCGGGACAGGGGGCCAAAAACATTCAGTACTTC.

This clone was seen a few times. The chain employs TRBV2 and TRBJ2-4; possibly TRBD2 for D (7 bases). Trimming took off 6 bases at V and 7 bases at J, with 16 bases between the two ends. This CDR3 is 14 amino acids long. In germline, CDR1 is SNHLY, CDR2 FYNNEI. DNA for the CDR3: TGTGCCAGCAGCGGAAGGGGGGGACGGAACATTCAGTACTTC. As protein: CASSGRGGRNIQYF.

The CDR3 spells CASSLTGYGYTF. CDR3 DNA: TGTGCCAGCAGTTTAACAGGGTATGGCTACACCTTC. V usage is TRBV28 and J usage is TRBJ1-2; TRBD1 is a possible D gene (6 bases). Trimming cost V 2 bases and J 5 bases, with 6 bases left between them. CDR1 and CDR2 from the germline V gene are MDHEN and SYDVKM. CDR3 size: 12 residues.

CDR3 amino acids: CAWEQGARGGYTF. The CDR3 coding sequence is TGTGCCTGGGAACAGGGGGCCAGAGGCGGCTACACCTTC. The chain employs TRBV30 and TRBJ1-2; 9 bases map to TRBD1. CDR3 length equals 13 residues. V trimming: 5 bases; J trimming: 8 bases; junction bases outside the gene matches: 9. Germline CDR1 is GTSNPN and CDR2 is SVGIG (reference sequence).

The chain uses TRBV4-3 and TRBJ2-3; D perhaps matches TRBD2 (6 bases). The CDR3 spans 16 residues. Germline CDR1 and CDR2: LGHNA and YSLEER. The V end was cut by 0 bases, the J end by 1 base, with 11 bases between. The CDR3 DNA reads TGCGCCAGCAGCCAAGAGGTTAGCGGACGCACAGATACGCAGTATTTT. Translation: CASSQEVSGRTDTQYF.

V is TRBV12-3 or TRBV12-4 and J is TRBJ1-4, with TRBD1 matching 8 bases. CDR3 length: 13 amino acids. The junction had 6 bases not matched to a gene; V was cut back by 7 bases and J by 8 bases. The CDR3 DNA sequence: TGTGCCAGCACTGGACAGGGAGAAGAAAAACTGTTTTTT. This gives the protein CASTGQGEEKLFF.

CDR3 in DNA: TGTGCCACCAGTGACAGGTATAATTCACCCCTCCACTTT. It encodes CATSDRYNSPLHF. This chain uses TRBV24-1 with TRBJ1-6; D not certain. V was cut by 4 bases and J by 4 bases, with 4 bases left in between. The CDR3 runs 13 residues. CDR1 and CDR2 (germline): KGHDR, SFDVKD.

The genes are TRBV24-1 and TRBJ1-2, with 7 bases that match TRBD1. Looked up from germline, CDR1 is KGHDR and CDR2 is SFDVKD. This CDR3 contains 17 residues. V lost 3 bases to trimming and J lost 0 bases; unmatched junction nucleotides: 9. CDR3 loop: CATSDGQAAFTNYGYTF. CDR3 coding DNA: TGTGCCACCAGTGATGGACAGGCAGCATTTACTAACTATGGCTACACCTTC.

This chain joins TRBV23-1 and TRBJ2-7; maybe TRBD1 (5 bases). TRBV23-1 is flagged as an ORF with uncertain function. With 0 bases removed from V and 1 base from J, the gap between germline ends came to 10 bases. This CDR3 contains 15 residues. The CDR3 DNA is TGCGCCAGCAGTCAATCAGGTGACAGTTCCTACGAGCAGTACTTC. It translates to CASSQSGDSSYEQYF.

CDR3 protein: CASNRDRVETQYF. In DNA, the CDR3 is TGTGCCAGCAACCGGGACAGGGTTGAGACCCAGTACTTC. The V gene is TRBV7-9, the J gene TRBJ2-5, with 9 bases identical to TRBD1. Germline trimming cut 7 bases from V and 5 bases from J; bases unmatched to any gene: 5. The CDR3 sequence is 13 residues long. The germline V gene has CDR1 SEHNR and CDR2 FQNEAQ (reference sequence).

This clone was seen a handful of times. The J gene is TRBJ2-2, the V gene TRBV7-9, with TRBD1 as a possible D gene (5 bases). The germline V and J ends were trimmed by 6 bases and 1 base, with 15 bases remaining between them. This CDR3 region has 16 residues. The germline gives CDR1 SEHNR, CDR2 FQNEAQ (reference sequence). The CDR3 region is CASRRPRTGNTGELFF. In nucleotides, the CDR3 is TGTGCCAGCAGGAGACCCCGAACAGGGAACACCGGGGAGCTGTTTTTT.

The table lists this clone with a count of one. The CDR3 sequence is CATRGGLYNEQFF. The CDR3 DNA is TGTGCCACCCGCGGGGGGCTGTACAATGAGCAGTTCTTC. V is TRBV12-3 or TRBV12-4 and J is TRBJ2-1; 8 nucleotides agree with TRBD2. V lost 10 bases and J lost 4; bases outside the gene matches: 6. CDR3 length: 13 amino acids.

The V call is TRBV2, the J call TRBJ2-2; 8 bases are a match to TRBD1. After removal of 5 bases from V and 7 bases from J, the junction contained 9 bases not matched to a gene. The CDR3 totals 15 residues. The germline CDR1 and CDR2 sequences are SNHLY and FYNNEI. The CDR3 is CASSRGQGSDGELFF. The CDR3 DNA follows: TGTGCCAGCAGTAGAGGACAGGGCAGTGACGGGGAGCTGTTTTTT.

V gene TRBV11-2 combines with J gene TRBJ2-3; 7 bases match TRBD2. The germline V gene has CDR1 SGHAT and CDR2 FQNNGV. Unmatched junction bases numbered 4, after V lost 5 bases and J lost 2 bases. The CDR3 consists of 14 residues. This CDR3 reads CASSLTSVTDTQYF. In DNA, the CDR3 is TGTGCCAGCAGCCTTACTAGCGTCACAGATACGCAGTATTTT. Based on the CDR3 plus reference TRBV11-2 and TRBJ2-3, the full variable domain is EAGVAQSPRYKIIEKRQSVAFWCNPISGHATLYWYQQILGQGPKLLIQFQNNGVVDDSQLPKDRFSAERLKGVDSTLKIQPAKLEDSAVYLCASSLTSVTDTQYFGPGTRLTVL.

The V gene is TRBV6-5, the J gene TRBJ2-1; no firm D call. CDR3 length: 13 residues. Trimming took off 2 bases at V and 4 bases at J, with 6 bases between the two ends. Germline values: CDR1 MNHEY, CDR2 SVGAGI. This CDR3 reads CASSYDGYNEQFF. The CDR3 DNA is TGTGCCAGCAGTTACGACGGGTACAATGAGCAGTTCTTC.

The chain carries TRBV11-2 and TRBJ2-7, with D uncertain. There are 16 residues in the CDR3. Trimming took off 4 bases at V and 2 bases at J, with 18 bases between the two ends. Looked up from germline, CDR1 is SGHAT and CDR2 is FQNNGV. The CDR3 nucleotides are TGTGCCAGCAGCTCAAAGGGCGACTTGAGAACCTACGAGCAGTACTTC. This codes for CASSSKGDLRTYEQYF.

The rearrangement uses TRBV19 and TRBJ1-3; 8 nucleotides line up with TRBD1. CDR1 is LNHDA and CDR2 is SQIVND in the germline V gene (reference sequence). Unmatched junction bases numbered 4, after V lost 8 bases and J lost 1 base. The length of the CDR3 is 14 residues. CDR3 protein: CASGRGLSGNTIYF. CDR3 DNA: TGTGCCAGTGGCAGGGGGCTATCTGGAAACACCATATATTTT. The variable domain in full, completed from reference TRBV19 and TRBJ1-3, reads DGGITQSPKYLFRKEGQNVTLSCEQNLNHDAMYWYRQDPGQGLRLIYYSQIVNDFQKGDIAEGYSVSREKKESFPLTVTSAQKNPTAFYLCASGRGLSGNTIYFGEGSWLTVV.

The chain uses TRBV9 and TRBJ1-1; D unclear. The V end lost 0 bases, the J end lost 5 bases, and 14 bases lay between the germline ends. This CDR3 comprises 15 residues. Germline CDR1 SGDLS, CDR2 YYNGEE. The CDR3 DNA sequence: TGTGCCAGCAGCGTAGGCCCCGGACTGGCTACTGAAGCTTTCTTT. Its protein is CASSVGPGLATEAFF.

The V call is TRBV7-3, the J call TRBJ2-2; no clear D gene. The CDR3 has 13 residues. Trimming removed 4 bases from V and 0 bases from J, with 3 bases in between. Germline V lookup: CDR1 SGHTA, CDR2 FQGTGA. CDR3 sequence (DNA): TGTGCCAGCAGCTCCACGAACACCGGGGAGCTGTTTTTT. Protein: CASSSTNTGELFF.

The chain uses TRBV19 and TRBJ2-3, with D perhaps matching TRBD1 or TRBD2 (5 bases each). The CDR3 length is 15 residues. Germline CDR1 LNHDA, CDR2 SQIVND (reference sequence). Trimming took 4 bases from V and 3 from J, leaving 14 bases between them. The CDR3 is CASSNRDQVTDTQYF. The CDR3 nucleotides are TGTGCCAGTAGTAATAGGGACCAGGTAACAGATACGCAGTATTTT.

This chain joins TRBV19 and TRBJ1-5; 9 bases match TRBD1. V lost 8 bases to trimming and J lost 6 bases; unmatched junction nucleotides: 11. Germline values: CDR1 LNHDA, CDR2 SQIVND (reference sequence). The CDR3 is 15 amino acids. The CDR3 DNA reads TGTGCCAGTGAACCGCTGGACAGGGGAACTCAGCCCCAGCATTTT. This encodes CASEPLDRGTQPQHF.

CDR3 DNA sequence: TGTGCCAGCAGCGATGGTCAGGCGTCCTTCATGAACACTGAAGCTTTCTTT. Protein: CASSDGQASFMNTEAFF. The J gene is TRBJ1-1, the V gene TRBV9, with D unclear. The length of the CDR3 is 17 residues. Trimming took 3 bases from V and 0 from J, leaving 18 bases between them. Germline V gives CDR1 SGDLS, CDR2 YYNGEE.

The chain joins TRBV7-2 to TRBJ2-5; unclear D gene. V shed 1 base and J shed 5 bases, with 17 bases lying between them. Germline V CDR1 and CDR2: SGHTA, FQGNSA. The CDR3 spans 16 residues. The CDR3: CASSLEGARAWETQYF. CDR3 bases: TGTGCCAGCAGCTTAGAAGGAGCGAGAGCGTGGGAGACCCAGTACTTC.